This T cell receptor (beta chain) was profiled in a study of OX40 agonist ivuxolimab in advanced cancers. Assay: immunoSEQ multiplex PCR; the TCRdb copy retains only in-frame clones and omits some. The sample contains about 49,000 clones, around 80% of which appear only once. Germline V lookup: CDR1 MGHDK, CDR2 SYGVNS. CDR3 length equals 18 residues. V was pared by 2 bases and J by 7 bases, with 24 bases between. Specimen: CD4+ or CD8+ T cells sorted from blood, collected in a trial of the OX40 agonist ivuxolimab. The V and J genes are TRBV25-1 and TRBJ2-1, with D perhaps matching TRBD2 (5 bases). The receptor comes from an adult with an advanced solid tumor such as melanoma, head and neck, liver or kidney cancer. In DNA, the CDR3 is TGTGCCAGCAGTGAACTTATGCCTAGCCGGAGTGGTCTGAATGAGCAGTTCTTC. Its protein is CASSELMPSRSGLNEQFF.